The 6 T cell receptor beta chains below come from one sample, sequenced in a study of glioma-infiltrating T cells. The iRepertoire nested amplicon-rescue multiplex PCR amplified TCR alpha and beta CDR3s from RNA. TCRdb ran MiXCR on the multiplex PCR reads and lists one entry per CDR3 protein. The sample includes around 190,000 distinct CDR3 sequences, about 31% of them seen just once. Sequenced material: glioma tissue, nonneoplastic brain tissue, or PBMCs (not recorded which). All receptors derive from a human donor with low-grade glioma or glioblastoma, undergoing nonglioma brain surgery, or in good health (not recorded which).

The V gene is TRBV12-3 or TRBV12-4, the J gene TRBJ1-2; a possible D gene is TRBD1 (6 bases). CDR3 length: 14 amino acids. The ends were cut back, 6 bases at V and 4 bases at J, with 15 bases in the middle. The CDR3 sequence is CASRRTAGGYGYTF. CDR3 in DNA: TGTGCCAGCAGGCGGACAGCCGGGGGCTATGGCTACACCTTC.

About this clonotype itself: Its ends do not fully match the called genes, so a read error is possible. V and J are TRBV25-1 and TRBJ1-1; maybe TRBD1 (5 bases). CDR3 length equals 12 residues. Germline CDR1 reads MGHDK; CDR2 reads SYGVNS. The CDR3 sequence is CASSEWGVQAFF. The CDR3 nucleotides read TGTGCCAGCAGTGAATGGGGGGTCCAAGCCTTCTTT.

This clonotype showed up many times. The genes are TRBV10-2 and TRBJ2-5; D gene unclear. The ends were cut back, 4 bases at V and 0 bases at J, with 6 bases in the middle. The length of the CDR3 is 13 residues. The germline gives CDR1 WSHSY, CDR2 SAAADI. As DNA, the CDR3 is TGCGCCAGCAGTGTACAGTACCAAGAGACCCAGTACTTC. Translated, it gives CASSVQYQETQYF.

This clonotype was seen a handful of times. This may stem from a read error, because a much larger clone lies one nucleotide away. This chain uses TRBV20-1 with TRBJ1-4; D is unclear. Germline CDR1 DFQATT, CDR2 SNEGSKA (reference sequence). The length of the CDR3 is 15 residues. Trimming took 2 bases from V and 0 from J, leaving 10 bases between them. The CDR3 loop is CSARPPCATNEKLFF. The CDR3 nucleotides read TGCAGTGCTAGACCTCCTTGCGCAACTAATGAAAAACTGTTTTTT.

The sample holds many counts of this clonotype. The J gene is TRBJ2-3, the V gene TRBV19; 9 bases line up with TRBD2. Looked up from germline, CDR1 is LNHDA and CDR2 is SQIVND (reference sequence). Trimming took 6 bases from V and 7 from J; bases not matched to a gene: 5. This CDR3 spans 13 amino acids. The CDR3 here is CASRLAGLYTQYF. As DNA, the CDR3 is TGTGCCAGTAGGCTAGCGGGACTGTATACGCAGTATTTT.

This clonotype has ten or more counts. The chain employs TRBV29-1 and TRBJ2-3; D call uncertain. The V and J ends lost 8 bases and 1 base respectively, with 4 bases between them. The CDR3 loop spans 10 amino acids. From germline, CDR1 is SQVTM and CDR2 ANQGSEA. CDR3 coding DNA: TGCAGCTCTCGCACAGATACGCAGTATTTT. Its translation: CSSRTDTQYF.